The rows below give T cell receptor beta chains drawn from one sample of a study of early T cells in non-severe SARS-CoV-2 infection. One entry per CDR3 protein, called by TCRdb with MiXCR from the 5' RACE reads. There are 53,000 or so distinct CDR3 sequences in the sample; over 7.5% occur only once, and about 8.3% lies in the top ten. The material sequenced was whole blood. Receptors originate from an adult who was a healthcare worker with PCR-confirmed SARS-CoV-2 infection or an uninfected control (not recorded which). Both conserved end residues are part of each CDR3. A D gene is named only where the DNA matches it firmly. Rows give clone size only sometimes, using once, few, many, or a class for an expanded clone.

14,TRBJ2-1,TRBV2,TRBD1,many,CASSEAQGVSEQFF,TGTGCCAGCAGTGAGGCCCAGGGGGTGAGTGAGCAGTTCTTC
13,TRBJ1-6,TRBV29-1,-,-,CSAKDSSNSPLHF,TGCAGCGCAAAGGACAGTAGTAATTCACCCCTCCACTTT
10,TRBJ1-1,TRBV29-1,-,-,CSVADPEAFF,TGCAGCGTTGCGGATCCTGAAGCTTTCTTT
15,TRBJ2-7,TRBV9,-,-,CASSVGADTLREQYF,TGTGCCAGCAGCGTAGGGGCAGACACCCTACGTGAGCAGTACTTC
14,TRBJ2-7,TRBV2,-,few,CASSEIAGASGQYF,TGTGCCAGCAGTGAAATCGCGGGGGCCTCAGGGCAGTACTTC
14,TRBJ2-7,TRBV20-1,TRBD1,many,CSAPLTGGLYEQYF,TGCAGTGCTCCCTTGACAGGGGGCTTATACGAGCAGTACTTC
15,TRBJ2-1,TRBV20-1,-,many,CSARDAGRPTDEQFF,TGCAGTGCTAGAGATGCGGGGAGGCCGACCGATGAGCAGTTCTTC
14,TRBJ2-3,TRBV9,-,many,CASSLASLGDTQYF,TGTGCCAGCAGCCTCGCCTCCCTCGGGGATACGCAGTATTTT
13,TRBJ1-2,TRBV6-1,TRBD1,-,CASRPGQNYGYTF,TGTGCCAGCAGACCGGGACAGAACTATGGCTACACCTTC
13,TRBJ2-5,TRBV6-1,-,few,CASMGGIQETQYF,TGTGCCAGCATGGGTGGAATACAAGAGACCCAGTACTTC
11,TRBJ1-1,TRBV12-3/TRBV12-4,-,-,CASTTGAEAFF,TGTGCCAGCACCACCGGTGCTGAAGCTTTCTTT
15,TRBJ2-3,TRBV11-2,TRBD2,few,CASSFGGSGADTQYF,TGTGCCAGCAGCTTCGGCGGGAGCGGGGCAGATACGCAGTATTTT
13,TRBJ1-2,TRBV12-3/TRBV12-4,-,many,CASSLGGPYGYTF,TGTGCCAGCAGTTTAGGGGGTCCGTATGGCTACACCTTC
13,TRBJ2-7,TRBV25-1,-,many,CASSEYSFHEQYF,TGTGCCAGCAGTGAATACAGTTTCCACGAGCAGTACTTC
15,TRBJ2-2,TRBV11-2,-,-,CASSLERLYTGELFF,TGTGCCAGCAGCTTAGAACGGTTGTACACCGGGGAGCTGTTTTTT
15,TRBJ1-1,TRBV7-9,TRBD1,many,CASSLGTGVDTEAFF,TGTGCCAGCAGCTTGGGGACAGGGGTAGACACTGAAGCTTTCTTT
15,TRBJ2-7,TRBV12-3/TRBV12-4,-,-,CASSLALAGPYEQYF,TGTGCCAGCAGTTTAGCACTAGCTGGCCCCTACGAGCAGTACTTC
16,TRBJ2-4,TRBV5-5,TRBD1,few,CASSLQGASAKNIQYF,TGTGCCAGCAGCTTACAGGGGGCATCAGCCAAAAACATTCAGTACTTC
15,TRBJ1-1,TRBV7-8,-,-,CASSPDSWENTEAFF,TGTGCCAGCAGCCCGGACTCCTGGGAGAACACTGAAGCTTTCTTT
15,TRBJ2-7,TRBV20-1,TRBD1,-,CSARGPTGGGGEQYF,TGCAGTGCTAGAGGCCCTACAGGGGGTGGTGGGGAGCAGTACTTC
13,TRBJ1-2,TRBV14,-,few,CASSQVEYNGYTF,TGTGCCAGCAGCCAAGTGGAATACAATGGCTACACCTTC
12,TRBJ2-1,TRBV10-3,-,-,CAISEGSYEQFF,TGTGCCATCAGTGAAGGTTCCTATGAGCAGTTCTTC
15,TRBJ1-5,TRBV18,TRBD1,many,CASSPDRGKGQPQHF,TGTGCCAGCTCACCAGACAGGGGGAAAGGTCAGCCCCAGCATTTT
13,TRBJ1-1,TRBV29-1,-,many,CSGDPTGSTEAFF,TGCAGCGGCGATCCAACAGGGAGCACTGAAGCTTTCTTT
11,TRBJ2-1,TRBV20-1,-,many,CSASSRREQFF,TGCAGTGCTAGTAGTAGAAGGGAGCAGTTCTTC
17,TRBJ2-7,TRBV4-1,-,many,CASSRLAEGASSYEQYF,TGCGCCAGCAGTCGTCTAGCGGAGGGGGCGAGCTCCTACGAGCAGTACTTC
15,TRBJ2-3,TRBV5-1,-,many,CASSVAGSDTDTQYF,TGCGCCAGCAGCGTAGCCGGTTCCGACACAGATACGCAGTATTTT
18,TRBJ2-7,TRBV5-1,TRBD2,few,CASSLAGTSGRPSYEQYF,TGCGCCAGCAGCTTGGCCGGGACTAGCGGGAGGCCCTCCTACGAGCAGTACTTC
14,TRBJ2-7,TRBV28,-,-,CASSRRDGLHEQYF,TGTGCCAGCAGTCGTCGGGACGGCCTCCACGAGCAGTACTTC
15,TRBJ1-1,TRBV12-3/TRBV12-4,-,few,CASSFRGQGNTEAFF,TGTGCCAGCAGCTTTAGAGGGCAGGGGAACACTGAAGCTTTCTTT
16,TRBJ2-5,TRBV5-4,TRBD2,-,CASSLGVAGGQETQYF,TGTGCCAGCAGCTTAGGAGTGGCGGGGGGACAAGAGACCCAGTACTTC
14,TRBJ2-5,TRBV2,TRBD1,many,CASSATGVQETQYF,TGTGCCAGCAGCGCCACAGGGGTACAAGAGACCCAGTACTTC
15,TRBJ1-2,TRBV28,-,many,CASSFRIGIVDGYTF,TGTGCCAGCAGTTTCAGGATAGGGATCGTGGATGGCTACACCTTC
17,TRBJ2-1,TRBV7-6,-,-,CASSLATLATSYNEQFF,TGTGCCAGCAGCTTAGCAACCCTAGCGACCTCCTACAATGAGCAGTTCTTC
13,TRBJ1-2,TRBV6-2/TRBV6-3,-,-,CASSLDNSYGYTF,TGTGCCAGCAGTCTGGACAATTCCTATGGCTACACCTTC